This TCR beta chain appears in the sequencing data of a study of T cell responses to AZD1222 COVID-19 vaccine. Points from the study as a whole: It was only six AZD1222 recipients who were seropositive at baseline.

Germline V CDR1 and CDR2: SGHTS, YDEGEE. The CDR3 is 15 residues long. With 2 bases clipped from V and 0 bases from J, the junction kept 1 base outside the gene matches. Produced via immunoSEQ multiplex PCR; TCRdb's table is partial and in-frame only. Of over 200,000 clones detected, roughly 94% appear once; the ten largest clones hold approximately 1.7%. A remark on this clone: Its antigen is unknown.

The J gene is TRBJ1-4, the V gene TRBV5-8, with TRBD1 matching 7 bases. This TCR was sampled from an adult who received the MenACWY meningococcal vaccine as a control. The source was peripheral blood, collected 28 days after the second dose of the MenACWY control vaccine. The CDR3 is CASSFGTATNEKLFF. The CDR3 DNA reads as TGTGCCAGCAGCTTCGGGACAGCAACTAATGAAAAACTGTTTTTT.